What follows are 7 T cell receptor beta chains derived from one specimen sequenced in a study of blood T cell repertoires in COVID-19. The data were produced by immunoSEQ multiplex PCR, yet TCRdb's version contains in-frame clones alone and is incomplete. This table has 350,000 to 450,000 clones, around 87% appearing once. Sample: PBMCs or T cells enriched from blood (not recorded which). Receptors were obtained from a man between 25 and 39 years old who had recovered from COVID-19.

V usage is TRBV19 and J usage is TRBJ1-1; D might be TRBD1 (5 bases). The CDR3 spans 18 residues. With 3 bases removed from V and 0 bases from J, the gap between germline ends came to 20 bases. Germline lookup yields CDR1 LNHDA and CDR2 SQIVND (reference sequence). CDR3 DNA: TGTGCCAGTAGTATCGAAGGGGCGCGCGGACCTATGAACACTGAAGCTTTCTTT. Residues: CASSIEGARGPMNTEAFF.

This clone was observed a few times. Here the CDR3 reads CASSFEGSGGYTF. CDR3 DNA: TGTGCCAGCAGTTTTGAGGGATCCGGTGGCTACACCTTC. The chain has TRBV12-3 or TRBV12-4 and TRBJ1-2; D remains ambiguous. V gave up 3 bases and J gave up 7 bases, with 12 bases separating them. CDR3 size: 13 residues.

The V gene is TRBV7-2, the J gene TRBJ2-3; D might be TRBD1 (5 bases). The V gene's germline CDR1 is SGHTA and CDR2 FQGNSA. CDR3 size: 12 residues. Trimming pared 4 bases from V and 8 bases from J, leaving 10 bases between. This chain's CDR3 is CASSSGHGTQYF. DNA of the CDR3: TGTGCCAGCAGCTCCGGACACGGTACGCAGTATTTT.

The rearrangement uses TRBV19 and TRBJ2-2; D is uncertain. Trimming stripped 1 base from V and 7 bases from J, with 7 bases between. This CDR3 is built from 13 residues. Germline assignment: CDR1 LNHDA and CDR2 SQIVND (reference sequence). The chain's CDR3 is CASSIGSSGELFF. The CDR3 DNA reads TGTGCCAGTAGTATAGGCTCTAGCGGGGAGCTGTTTTTT.

The gene calls are TRBV25-1 and TRBJ1-1; 8 bases fit TRBD1. The CDR3 loop spans 12 amino acids. Unmatched junction bases numbered 9, after V lost 8 bases and J lost 10 bases. Germline V CDR1 and CDR2: MGHDK, SYGVNS. This chain's CDR3 is CASATGEMGAFF. CDR3 DNA: TGTGCCAGCGCGACAGGGGAAATGGGAGCTTTCTTT. The whole variable domain, filled in from reference TRBV25-1 and TRBJ1-1, reads EADIYQTPRYLVIGTGKKITLECSQTMGHDKMYWYQQDPGMELHLIHYSYGVNSTEKGDLSSESTVSRIRTEHFPLTLESARPSHTSQYLCASATGEMGAFFGQGTRLTVV.

This clone has more than one count but fewer than ten. The chain carries TRBV3-1 (or the pseudogene TRBV3-2) and TRBJ1-1; 9 bases agree with TRBD1. CDR1 is LGHDT and CDR2 is YNNKEL in the germline V gene (reference sequence). With 5 bases clipped from V and 3 bases from J, the junction kept 4 bases outside the gene matches. The CDR3 has 14 residues. The CDR3 region has the DNA TGTGCCAGCAGCATACAGGGGGCGCACACTGAAGCTTTCTTT. Translating it yields CASSIQGAHTEAFF.

This chain links TRBV6-1 with TRBJ2-7; D might be TRBD1 (5 bases). V lost 2 bases to trimming and J lost 4 bases, with 6 bases between them. This CDR3 comprises 12 residues. Germline assignment: CDR1 MNHNS and CDR2 SASEGT. CDR3 protein: CASSEQGYEQYF. The CDR3 nucleotides read TGTGCCAGCAGTGAACAGGGATACGAGCAGTACTTC.